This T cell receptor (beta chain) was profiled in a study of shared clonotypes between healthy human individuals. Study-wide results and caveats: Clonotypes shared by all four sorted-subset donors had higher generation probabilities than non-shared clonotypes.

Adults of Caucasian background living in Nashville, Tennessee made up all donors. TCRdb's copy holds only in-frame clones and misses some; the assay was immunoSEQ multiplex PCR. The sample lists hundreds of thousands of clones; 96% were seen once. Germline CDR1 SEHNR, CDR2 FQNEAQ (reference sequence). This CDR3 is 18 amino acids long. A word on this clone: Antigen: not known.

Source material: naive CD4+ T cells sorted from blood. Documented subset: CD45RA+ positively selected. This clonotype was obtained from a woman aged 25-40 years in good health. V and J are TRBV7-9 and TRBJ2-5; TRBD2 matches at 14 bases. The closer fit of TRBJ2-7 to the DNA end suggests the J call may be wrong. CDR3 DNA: TGTGCCAGCAGCCTCCTGGGACTAGCGGGAGATAATGGATACGAGCAGTACTTC. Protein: CASSLLGLAGDNGYEQYF.